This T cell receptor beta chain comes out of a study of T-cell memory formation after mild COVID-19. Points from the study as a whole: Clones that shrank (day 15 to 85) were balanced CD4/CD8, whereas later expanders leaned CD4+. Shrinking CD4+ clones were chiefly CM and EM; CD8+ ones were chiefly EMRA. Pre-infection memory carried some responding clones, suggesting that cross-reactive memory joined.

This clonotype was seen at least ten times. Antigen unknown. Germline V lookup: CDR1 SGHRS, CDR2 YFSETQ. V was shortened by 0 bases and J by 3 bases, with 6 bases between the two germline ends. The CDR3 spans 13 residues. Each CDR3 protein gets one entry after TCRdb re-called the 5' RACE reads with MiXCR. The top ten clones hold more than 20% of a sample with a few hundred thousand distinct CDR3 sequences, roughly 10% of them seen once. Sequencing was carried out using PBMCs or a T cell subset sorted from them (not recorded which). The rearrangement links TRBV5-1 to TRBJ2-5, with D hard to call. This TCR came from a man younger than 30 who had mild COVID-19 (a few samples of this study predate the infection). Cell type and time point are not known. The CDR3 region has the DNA TGCGCCAGCAGCTTGGTTGTTAAAGAGACCCAGTACTTC. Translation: CASSLVVKETQYF. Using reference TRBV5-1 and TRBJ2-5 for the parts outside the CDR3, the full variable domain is KAGVTQTPRYLIKTRGQQVTLSCSPISGHRSVSWYQQTPGQGLQFLFEYFSETQRNKGNFPGRFSGRQFSNSRSEMNVSTLELGDSALYLCASSLVVKETQYFGPGTRLLVL.